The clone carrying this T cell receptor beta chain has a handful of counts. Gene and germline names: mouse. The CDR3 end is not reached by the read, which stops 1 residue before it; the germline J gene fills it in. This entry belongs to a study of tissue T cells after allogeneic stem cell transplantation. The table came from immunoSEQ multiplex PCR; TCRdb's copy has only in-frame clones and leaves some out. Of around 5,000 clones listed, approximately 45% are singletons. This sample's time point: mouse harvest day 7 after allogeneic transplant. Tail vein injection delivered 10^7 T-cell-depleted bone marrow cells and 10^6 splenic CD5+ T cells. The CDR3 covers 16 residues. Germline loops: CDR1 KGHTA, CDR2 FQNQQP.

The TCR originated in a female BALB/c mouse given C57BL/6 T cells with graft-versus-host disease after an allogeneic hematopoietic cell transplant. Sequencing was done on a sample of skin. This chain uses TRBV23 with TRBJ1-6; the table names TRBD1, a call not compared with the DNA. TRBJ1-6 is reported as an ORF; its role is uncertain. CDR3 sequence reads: CSSSPGQGAYNSPLYF. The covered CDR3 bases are TGCTCCAGCAGTCCGGGACAGGGGGCATATAATTCGCCCCTCTAC.